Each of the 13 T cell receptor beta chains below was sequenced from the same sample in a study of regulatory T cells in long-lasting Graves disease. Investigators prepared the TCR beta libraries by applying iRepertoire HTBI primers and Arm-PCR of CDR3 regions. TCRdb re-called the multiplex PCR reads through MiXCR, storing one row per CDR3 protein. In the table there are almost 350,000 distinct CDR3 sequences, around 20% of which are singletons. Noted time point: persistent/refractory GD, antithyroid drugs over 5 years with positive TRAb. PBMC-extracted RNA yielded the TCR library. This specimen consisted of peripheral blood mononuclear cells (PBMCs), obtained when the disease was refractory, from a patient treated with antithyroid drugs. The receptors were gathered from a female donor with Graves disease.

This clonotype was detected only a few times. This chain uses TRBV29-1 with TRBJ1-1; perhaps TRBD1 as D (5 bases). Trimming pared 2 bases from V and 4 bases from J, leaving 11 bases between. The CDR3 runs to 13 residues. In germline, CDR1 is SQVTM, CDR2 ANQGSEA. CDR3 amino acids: CSVETTGPTEAFF. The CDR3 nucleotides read TGCAGCGTTGAAACTACAGGTCCCACTGAAGCTTTCTTT.

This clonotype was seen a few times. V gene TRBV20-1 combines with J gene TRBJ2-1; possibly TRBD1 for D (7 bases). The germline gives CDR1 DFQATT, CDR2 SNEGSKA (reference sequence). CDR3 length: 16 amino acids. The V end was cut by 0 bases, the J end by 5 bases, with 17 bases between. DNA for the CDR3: TGCAGTGCTAGAGATGTCCAGGGGGGTTACCACAATGAGCAGTTCTTC. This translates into CSARDVQGGYHNEQFF.

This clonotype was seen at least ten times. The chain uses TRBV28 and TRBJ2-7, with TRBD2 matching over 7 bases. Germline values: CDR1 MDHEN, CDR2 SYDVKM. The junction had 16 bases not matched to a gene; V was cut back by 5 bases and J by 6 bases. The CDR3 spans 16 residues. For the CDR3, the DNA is TGTGCCAGCAGTGCCGAGGGTGGATGGGAGGGCCGCGAGCAGTACTTC. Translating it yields CASSAEGGWEGREQYF. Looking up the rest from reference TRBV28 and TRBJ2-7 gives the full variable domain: DVKVTQSSRYLVKRTGEKVFLECVQDMDHENMFWYRQDPGLGLRLIYFSYDVKMKEKGDIPEGYSVSREKKERFSLILESASTNQTSMYLCASSAEGGWEGREQYFGPGTRLTVT.

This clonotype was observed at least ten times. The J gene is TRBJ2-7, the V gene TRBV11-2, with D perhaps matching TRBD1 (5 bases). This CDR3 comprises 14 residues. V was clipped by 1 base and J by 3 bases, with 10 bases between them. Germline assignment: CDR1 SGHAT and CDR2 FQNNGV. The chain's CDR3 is CASSLVTQVYEQYF. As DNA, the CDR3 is TGTGCCAGCAGCTTAGTAACACAGGTCTACGAGCAGTACTTC.

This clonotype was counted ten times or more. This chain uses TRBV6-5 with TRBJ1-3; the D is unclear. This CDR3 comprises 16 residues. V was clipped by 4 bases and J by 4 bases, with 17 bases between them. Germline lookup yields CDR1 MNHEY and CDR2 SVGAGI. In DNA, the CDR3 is TGTGCCAGCAGTTTGCGAGCGGGTCTAGAGGGAAACACCATATATTTT. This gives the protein CASSLRAGLEGNTIYF.

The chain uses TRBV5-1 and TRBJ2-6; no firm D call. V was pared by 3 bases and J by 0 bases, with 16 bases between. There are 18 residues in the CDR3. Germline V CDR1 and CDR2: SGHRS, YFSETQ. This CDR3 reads CASSSPVAVTSGANVLTF. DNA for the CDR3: TGCGCCAGCAGCTCCCCCGTCGCAGTTACCTCTGGGGCCAACGTCCTGACTTTC.

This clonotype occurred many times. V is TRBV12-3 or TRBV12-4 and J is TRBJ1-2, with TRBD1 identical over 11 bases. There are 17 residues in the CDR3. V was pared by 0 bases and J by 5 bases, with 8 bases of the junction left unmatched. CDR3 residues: CASSLALGQGDAYGYTF. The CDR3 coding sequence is TGTGCCAGCAGTTTAGCGCTGGGACAGGGGGATGCGTATGGCTACACCTTC.

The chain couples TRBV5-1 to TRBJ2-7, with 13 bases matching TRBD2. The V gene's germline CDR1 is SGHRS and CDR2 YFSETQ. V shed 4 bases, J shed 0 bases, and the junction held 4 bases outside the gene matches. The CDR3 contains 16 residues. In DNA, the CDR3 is TGCGCCAGCAGCGCGACTAGCGGGAGGACCTCCTACGAGCAGTACTTC. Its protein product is CASSATSGRTSYEQYF.

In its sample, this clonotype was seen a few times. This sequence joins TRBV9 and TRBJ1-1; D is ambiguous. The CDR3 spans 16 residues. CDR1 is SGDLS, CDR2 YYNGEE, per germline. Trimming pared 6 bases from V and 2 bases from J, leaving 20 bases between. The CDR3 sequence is CASTQGQAPVNTEAFF. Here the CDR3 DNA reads TGTGCCAGCACCCAAGGGCAGGCACCGGTCAACACTGAAGCTTTCTTT. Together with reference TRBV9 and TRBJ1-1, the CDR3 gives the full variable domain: DSGVTQTPKHLITATGQRVTLRCSPRSGDLSVYWYQQSLDQGLQFLIQYYNGEERAKGNILERFSAQQFPDLHSELNLSSLELGDSALYFCASTQGQAPVNTEAFFGQGTRLTVV.

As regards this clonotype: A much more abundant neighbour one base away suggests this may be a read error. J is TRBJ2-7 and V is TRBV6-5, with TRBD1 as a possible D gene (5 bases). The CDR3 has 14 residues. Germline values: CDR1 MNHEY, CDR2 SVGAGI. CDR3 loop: CASSYRQYSYEQHF. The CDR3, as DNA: TGTGCCAGCAGTTACCGACAGTACTCCTACGAGCAGCACTTC.

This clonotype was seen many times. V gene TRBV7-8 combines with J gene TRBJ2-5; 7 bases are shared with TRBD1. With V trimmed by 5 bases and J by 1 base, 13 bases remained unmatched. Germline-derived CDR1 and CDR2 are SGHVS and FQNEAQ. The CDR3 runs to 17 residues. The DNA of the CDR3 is TGTGCCAGCAGCCAGTTTGGAAGGGGGCAACTCCAAGAGACCCAGTACTTC. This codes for CASSQFGRGQLQETQYF.

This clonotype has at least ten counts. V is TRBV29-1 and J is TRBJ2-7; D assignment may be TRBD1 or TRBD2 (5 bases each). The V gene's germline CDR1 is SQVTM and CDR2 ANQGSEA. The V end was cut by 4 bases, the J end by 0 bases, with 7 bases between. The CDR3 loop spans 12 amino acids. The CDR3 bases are TGCAGCGTTGGGGGACGCTCCTACGAGCAGTACTTC. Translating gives CSVGGRSYEQYF.

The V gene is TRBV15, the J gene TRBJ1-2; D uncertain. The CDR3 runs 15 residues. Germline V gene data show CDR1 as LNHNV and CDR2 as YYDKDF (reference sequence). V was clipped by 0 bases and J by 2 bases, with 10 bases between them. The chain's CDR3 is CATSRDLTANYGYTF. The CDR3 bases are TGTGCCACCAGCAGAGATCTGACGGCCAACTATGGCTACACCTTC.